This TCR beta chain was observed in a study of blood T cell repertoires in COVID-19. Background on the study: Samples came from the United States, Italy and Spain, spanning acute and convalescent COVID-19. T cells, B-cell-depleted T cells, or PBMCs supplied cDNA or gDNA.

Study processing details: Amplifying reference gene primers gave estimates of nucleated cell counts. Generated by immunoSEQ multiplex PCR, the TCRdb table keeps only in-frame clones and is missing some. That table is the source of V, J and clone size, and D and trimming were worked out from the DNA. The sample includes over 250,000 clones, around 86% of them seen just once. Trimming left V 5 bases short and J 2 bases short, with 8 bases between. Germline V lookup: CDR1 MDHEN, CDR2 SYDVKM. The CDR3 totals 13 residues. V usage is TRBV28 and J usage is TRBJ2-3; perhaps TRBD1 as D (6 bases). Input material: peripheral blood. The clonotype was recovered from a human donor in a cohort sampled during active COVID-19. The CDR3 protein is CASSTGPTDTQYF. The CDR3 DNA follows: TGTGCCAGCAGTACAGGGCCCACAGATACGCAGTATTTT. Together with reference TRBV28 and TRBJ2-3, the CDR3 gives the full variable domain: DVKVTQSSRYLVKRTGEKVFLECVQDMDHENMFWYRQDPGLGLRLIYFSYDVKMKEKGDIPEGYSVSREKKERFSLILESASTNQTSMYLCASSTGPTDTQYFGPGTRLTVL.